The 17 T cell receptor beta chains given below trace back to one sample, sequenced in a study of blood T cell repertoires in COVID-19. Method: immunoSEQ multiplex PCR; TCRdb's copy keeps in-frame clones and lacks some. The sample lists approximately 280,000 clones, roughly four fifths occurring once. The sequenced sample was PBMCs or T cells enriched from blood (not recorded which). The receptors here all came from a middle-aged man who had been exposed to COVID-19.

V gene TRBV3-1 (or the pseudogene TRBV3-2) combines with J gene TRBJ2-5; 7 nucleotides match TRBD2. CDR1 LGHDT and CDR2 YNNKEL come from the germline V gene (reference sequence). This CDR3 region has 15 residues. V lost 1 base to trimming and J lost 4 bases; unmatched junction nucleotides: 6. CDR3 sequence reads: CASSQGRLAVETQYF. In DNA, the CDR3 is TGTGCCAGCAGCCAAGGACGGCTAGCGGTAGAGACCCAGTACTTC.

The rearrangement links TRBV7-6 to TRBJ1-6; TRBD1 agrees at 7 bases. The germline V gene encodes CDR1 SGHVS and CDR2 FNYEAQ. The CDR3 consists of 19 residues. Trimming took 1 base from V and 6 from J; bases not matched to a gene: 15. CDR3 in amino acids: CASSLEPETPTGSNSPLHF. For the CDR3, the DNA is TGTGCCAGCAGCTTAGAACCCGAGACGCCGACAGGGTCTAATTCACCCCTCCACTTT.

The chain carries TRBV7-9 and TRBJ2-3, with D uncertain. The CDR3 is made up of 18 amino acids. Trimming shortened V by 5 bases and J by 9 bases, and 30 bases separated the two germline ends. Germline assignment: CDR1 SEHNR and CDR2 FQNEAQ (reference sequence). CDR3 protein: CASSPVPRYSIGESTQYF. DNA of the CDR3: TGTGCCAGCAGCCCCGTCCCGCGTTATAGCATAGGTGAATCGACGCAGTATTTT.

This sequence joins TRBV3-1 (or the pseudogene TRBV3-2) and TRBJ2-2; 8 bases agree with TRBD2. This CDR3 is built from 14 residues. Germline-derived CDR1 and CDR2 are LGHDT and YNNKEL (reference sequence). V dropped 7 bases and J dropped 6; count of bases not matched to a gene: 7. This CDR3 reads CASKLAGSAGELFF. The DNA for the CDR3 is TGTGCCAGCAAATTAGCGGGGAGCGCCGGGGAGCTGTTTTTT.

The chain has TRBV29-1 and TRBJ1-4, with 9 positions matching TRBD1. The CDR3 covers 13 residues. Per the germline V gene, CDR1 is SQVTM and CDR2 is ANQGSEA. Trimming cost V 6 bases and J 4 bases; bases outside gene matches: 3. The CDR3 reads CSVGTGINEKLFF. The CDR3 DNA reads TGCAGCGTGGGGACAGGGATTAATGAAAAACTGTTTTTT.

The gene calls are TRBV10-1 and TRBJ2-1; 13 bases line up with TRBD2. Trimming took 2 bases from V and 9 from J; bases not matched to a gene: 7. This CDR3 comprises 16 residues. Germline lookup yields CDR1 WNHNN and CDR2 SYGVQD (reference sequence). The CDR3, as DNA: TGCGCCAGCAGTGAGAAAACTAGCGGGAGGGCCGGTGAGCAGTTCTTC. Amino acids: CASSEKTSGRAGEQFF.

The rearrangement joins TRBV29-1 to TRBJ1-2; tentatively, D is TRBD1 (5 bases). The V end lost 5 bases, the J end lost 4 bases, and 11 bases lay between the germline ends. In germline, CDR1 is SQVTM, CDR2 ANQGSEA. CDR3 length: 12 amino acids. The CDR3 nucleotides are TGCAGCGTTCAGGGAATTAGCTATGGCTACACCTTC. Residues: CSVQGISYGYTF.

The rearrangement links TRBV12-3 or TRBV12-4 to TRBJ1-2, with a weak D call TRBD1 (5 bases). The CDR3 consists of 13 residues. The V end was cut by 0 bases, the J end by 7 bases, with 9 bases between. CDR3 in DNA: TGTGCCAGCAGTTTAGCGGGGGAGGGTGGCTACACCTTC. Translating it yields CASSLAGEGGYTF.

The V call is TRBV5-4, the J call TRBJ2-7; D is undetermined. V dropped 7 bases and J dropped 2 bases, with 13 bases sitting between them. CDR1 is SGHNT, CDR2 YYREEE, per germline (reference sequence). The CDR3 has 13 residues. CDR3 sequence (DNA): TGTGCCAGCTCTACTGAACCTACCTACGAGCAGTACTTC. This encodes CASSTEPTYEQYF. The entire variable domain, with the rest obtained from reference TRBV5-4 and TRBJ2-7, is as follows: ETGVTQSPTHLIKTRGQQVTLRCSSQSGHNTVSWYQQALGQGPQFIFQYYREEENGRGNFPPRFSGLQFPNYSSELNVNALELDDSALYLCASSTEPTYEQYFGPGTRLTVT.

This chain connects TRBV7-9 to TRBJ2-3; 7 bases align to TRBD2. The germline V gene encodes CDR1 SEHNR and CDR2 FQNEAQ (reference sequence). The CDR3 spans 13 residues. Unmatched junction bases numbered 5, after V lost 2 bases and J lost 9 bases. DNA of the CDR3: TGTGCCAGCAGCTTAAGACTAGCTAGGACGCAGTATTTT. As protein: CASSLRLARTQYF.

The sample holds a few counts of this clone. The chain links TRBV29-1 to TRBJ1-1; TRBD1 aligns across 7 bases. The CDR3 runs to 10 residues. CDR1 is SQVTM and CDR2 is ANQGSEA in the germline V gene. The ends lost 5 bases at V and 8 bases at J; junction bases unmatched: 2. The CDR3: CSVFRGEAFF. In nucleotides, the CDR3 is TGCAGCGTTTTCAGGGGGGAAGCTTTCTTT.

The chain employs TRBV9 and TRBJ2-7, with TRBD2 identical over 10 bases. CDR1 SGDLS and CDR2 YYNGEE come from the germline V gene. V gave up 0 bases and J gave up 3 bases; unmatched junction bases: 9. The CDR3 is 17 residues long. As DNA, the CDR3 is TGTGCCAGCAGCGTAGATTCTATGCCTAGCGGGAGCTACGAGCAGTACTTC. As protein: CASSVDSMPSGSYEQYF.

This clone was detected once. The chain uses TRBV3-1 (or the pseudogene TRBV3-2) and TRBJ2-1, with D unclear. V lost 1 base to trimming and J lost 8 bases, with 6 bases between them. CDR1 LGHDT and CDR2 YNNKEL come from the germline V gene (reference sequence). The CDR3 extends over 12 amino acids. Here the CDR3 DNA reads TGTGCCAGCAGCCAAGTGCGGCATGAGCAGTTCTTC. Translating it yields CASSQVRHEQFF.

The rearrangement links TRBV19 to TRBJ1-2, with a weak D call TRBD1 (6 bases). Trimming took 8 bases from V and 4 from J, leaving 14 bases between them. CDR3 length: 13 amino acids. Germline loops: CDR1 LNHDA, CDR2 SQIVND (reference sequence). The CDR3 here is CASGRQAFYGYTF. The CDR3 DNA follows: TGTGCCAGTGGTCGACAGGCCTTCTATGGCTACACCTTC. The full variable domain, rest sourced from reference TRBV19 and TRBJ1-2, is DGGITQSPKYLFRKEGQNVTLSCEQNLNHDAMYWYRQDPGQGLRLIYYSQIVNDFQKGDIAEGYSVSREKKESFPLTVTSAQKNPTAFYLCASGRQAFYGYTFGSGTRLTVV.

CDR3 sequence (DNA): TGTGCCGCCTCTCCCTCCGGGACAGGGGGCATAGGGAACACTGAAGCTTTCTTT. This translates into CAASPSGTGGIGNTEAFF. The chain recombines TRBV10-3 with TRBJ1-1, with 12 bases lining up with TRBD1. Germline V lookup: CDR1 ENHRY, CDR2 SYGVKD. CDR3 length: 18 residues. The J segment lost 1 base and the V segment lost 11 bases, leaving 17 bases of the junction unmatched.

J is TRBJ2-7 and V is TRBV3-1 (or the pseudogene TRBV3-2), with TRBD2 identical over 8 bases. CDR1 LGHDT and CDR2 YNNKEL come from the germline V gene (reference sequence). The CDR3 length is 14 residues. Unmatched junction bases numbered 8, after V lost 4 bases and J lost 6 bases. As DNA, the CDR3 is TGTGCCAGCAGCCCCCCCGGGGGGGTCCTCGAGCAGTACTTC. Its translation is CASSPPGGVLEQYF.

The chain combines TRBV5-6 with TRBJ2-3; 13 bases align to TRBD2. V shed 4 bases and J 7 bases; nucleotides not matched to a gene: 9. Germline V lookup: CDR1 SGHDT, CDR2 YYEEEE. The CDR3 runs to 16 residues. The CDR3 is CASSVTSGRALYTQYF. CDR3 nucleotide sequence: TGTGCCAGCAGCGTAACTAGCGGGAGGGCCCTATATACGCAGTATTTT.